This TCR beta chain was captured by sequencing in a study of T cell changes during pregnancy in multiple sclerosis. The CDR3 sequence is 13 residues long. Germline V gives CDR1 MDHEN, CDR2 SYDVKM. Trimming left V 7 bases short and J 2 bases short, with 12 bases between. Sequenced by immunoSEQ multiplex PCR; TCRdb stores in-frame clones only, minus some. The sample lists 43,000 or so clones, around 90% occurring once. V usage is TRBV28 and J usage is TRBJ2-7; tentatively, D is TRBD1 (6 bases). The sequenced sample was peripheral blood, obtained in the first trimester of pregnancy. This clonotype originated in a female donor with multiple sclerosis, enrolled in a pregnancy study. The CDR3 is CASTGTSAYEQYF. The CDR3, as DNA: TGTGCCAGCACTGGGACATCGGCCTACGAGCAGTACTTC. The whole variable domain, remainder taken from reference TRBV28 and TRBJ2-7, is DVKVTQSSRYLVKRTGEKVFLECVQDMDHENMFWYRQDPGLGLRLIYFSYDVKMKEKGDIPEGYSVSREKKERFSLILESASTNQTSMYLCASTGTSAYEQYFGPGTRLTVT.